These 5 T cell receptor beta chains share one sample of origin, sequenced in a study of response to subunit inactivated influenza vaccine. TCRdb re-derived calls from the RT-PCR reads in MiXCR, one entry per CDR3 protein. In the table there are some 500,000 distinct CDR3 sequences, 15% to 20% of which are singletons. Here the sequenced sample was CD4+ T cells sorted from PBMCs, taken around 2 years after vaccination. These receptors were obtained from a man aged 50 to 75 who received an inactivated influenza vaccine.

V and J are TRBV3-1 and TRBJ2-7, with D perhaps given as TRBD1 or TRBD2 (5 bases each). Germline CDR1 is LGHDT and CDR2 is YNNKEL (reference sequence). The germline V and J ends were trimmed by 7 bases and 3 bases, with 13 bases remaining between them. This CDR3 spans 13 amino acids. In DNA form, the CDR3 reads TGTGCCAGCAACCCGGGGCCCGGCTACGAGCAGTACTTC. This encodes CASNPGPGYEQYF.

J is TRBJ2-1 and V is TRBV6-2 or TRBV6-3; TRBD2 is a possible D gene (6 bases). Germline-derived CDR1 and CDR2 are MNHEY and SVGEGT. The CDR3 runs 14 residues. Trimming removed 7 bases from V and 6 bases from J, with 16 bases in between. In nucleotides, the CDR3 is TGTGCCAGCATGGATAGGGACTCGCTCAATGAGCAGTTCTTC. Translation gives CASMDRDSLNEQFF.

The chain is built from TRBV10-3 and TRBJ1-2; TRBD1 matches at 9 bases. Trimming cost V 2 bases and J 4 bases; bases outside gene matches: 2. Germline V lookup: CDR1 ENHRY, CDR2 SYGVKD. The CDR3 is 14 residues long. The CDR3 loop is CAISETGGSYGYTF. The DNA for the CDR3 is TGTGCCATCAGTGAGACAGGGGGCAGCTATGGCTACACCTTC.

This clonotype was seen a few times. The chain couples TRBV28 to TRBJ2-1, with D perhaps TRBD2 (6 bases). The V and J ends lost 7 bases and 5 bases respectively, with 12 bases between them. CDR1 and CDR2 from the germline V gene are MDHEN and SYDVKM. This CDR3 has 13 amino acids. CDR3: CASNLPGDNEQFF. In DNA form, the CDR3 reads TGTGCCAGCAATCTGCCGGGGGACAATGAGCAGTTCTTC.

This clonotype was observed many times. The chain joins TRBV6-2 or TRBV6-3 to TRBJ1-6; TRBD1 is a possible D gene (5 bases). The CDR3 is made up of 16 amino acids. The ends were cut back, 7 bases at V and 6 bases at J, with 19 bases in the middle. CDR1 MNHEY and CDR2 SVGEGT come from the germline V gene. The CDR3 region is CASTGPDRRVNSPLHF. CDR3 sequence (DNA): TGTGCCAGCACCGGCCCCGACAGAAGAGTTAATTCACCCCTCCACTTT.